The 31 T cell receptor beta chains below come from one sample, sequenced in a study of blood T cell repertoires in COVID-19. Here immunoSEQ multiplex PCR was the method, and the copy in TCRdb shows in-frame clones only, minus some. The data contain roughly 160,000 clones, approximately 86% of them singletons. The sequencing sample was made of peripheral blood. These receptor sequences come from a young man with acute or convalescent COVID-19.

This chain connects TRBV2 to TRBJ2-1; 7 nucleotides align to TRBD1. Per the germline V gene, CDR1 is SNHLY and CDR2 is FYNNEI. After removal of 7 bases from V and 9 bases from J, the junction contained 15 bases not matched to a gene. CDR3 length equals 15 residues. CDR3 amino acids: CASNERGTAGGEQFF. The CDR3 coding sequence is TGTGCCAGCAACGAAAGGGGGACAGCTGGGGGTGAGCAGTTCTTC.

V is TRBV30 and J is TRBJ1-5; weak D call: TRBD1 (6 bases). This CDR3 has 14 residues. Trimming shortened V by 1 base and J by 7 bases, and 14 bases separated the two germline ends. CDR1 and CDR2 from the germline V gene are GTSNPN and SVGIG (reference sequence). This CDR3 is CAWSDGRGVQPQHF. The CDR3 coding sequence is TGTGCCTGGAGTGATGGCAGGGGAGTACAGCCCCAGCATTTT.

The chain recombines TRBV10-3 with TRBJ2-3; 7 bases map to TRBD1. The CDR3 has 15 residues. The germline gives CDR1 ENHRY, CDR2 SYGVKD. J gave up 3 bases and V 10 bases, and 13 bases lay outside the gene matches. CDR3 in DNA: TGTGCCACCCAAAATGCGGACAGGCCTACAGATACGCAGTATTTT. As protein: CATQNADRPTDTQYF.

The chain is built from TRBV12-5 and TRBJ2-1, with D tentatively TRBD2 (5 bases). The CDR3 runs 12 residues. Between the trimmed V and J ends, which lost 6 bases and 10 bases, there was a span of 13 bases. CDR1 and CDR2 from the germline V gene are LGHNT and FRNRAP. CDR3 DNA sequence: TGTGCTAGTGGATTTGCGGGCGGCGAGCAGTTCTTC. As protein: CASGFAGGEQFF.

This chain connects TRBV18 to TRBJ1-4, with D unresolved. CDR3 length equals 15 residues. Germline lookup yields CDR1 KGHSH and CDR2 LQKENI. Deletions cut 3 bases from V and 3 bases from J, with 11 bases between. The DNA of the CDR3 is TGTGCCAGCTCACCCGGTTCGAAGCCTAATGAAAAACTGTTTTTT. Its protein product is CASSPGSKPNEKLFF.

The gene calls are TRBV6-5 and TRBJ1-2; a possible D gene is TRBD1 (6 bases). The CDR3 extends over 14 amino acids. Germline V gene data show CDR1 as MNHEY and CDR2 as SVGAGI. V shed 7 bases and J shed 7 bases, with 19 bases lying between them. The CDR3 protein is CASTPYRDFFGYTF. As DNA, the CDR3 is TGTGCCAGCACCCCATACAGGGATTTTTTTGGCTACACCTTC.

The chain joins TRBV7-6 to TRBJ2-2, with 9 nucleotides matching TRBD1. Germline values: CDR1 SGHVS, CDR2 FNYEAQ. V gave up 5 bases and J gave up 7 bases; unmatched junction bases: 8. CDR3 length equals 15 residues. The CDR3 loop is CASSPRTGAVGELFF. CDR3 DNA: TGTGCCAGCAGCCCCCGGACAGGGGCCGTCGGGGAGCTGTTTTTT.

The chain joins TRBV7-9 to TRBJ2-3; 7 bases match TRBD1. The germline gives CDR1 SEHNR, CDR2 FQNEAQ (reference sequence). The CDR3 sequence is 16 residues long. The trim removed 1 base at V and 2 bases at J, leaving 6 bases unmatched. The CDR3 sequence: CASSLVTGWNTDTQYF. The CDR3 bases are TGTGCCAGCAGCTTAGTGACAGGGTGGAACACAGATACGCAGTATTTT.

Only one count was recorded for this clone. V and J are TRBV30 and TRBJ1-5, with a weak D call TRBD1 (5 bases). The CDR3 extends over 14 amino acids. Trimming pared 2 bases from V and 2 bases from J, leaving 10 bases between. The germline gives CDR1 GTSNPN, CDR2 SVGIG (reference sequence). CDR3 bases: TGTGCCTGGAGTTCAGGGCTGGGCAATCAGCCCCAGCATTTT. Protein product: CAWSSGLGNQPQHF.

The chain uses TRBV4-1 and TRBJ2-3; D is possibly TRBD1 (6 bases). The V end lost 0 bases, the J end lost 0 bases, and 7 bases lay between the germline ends. Per the germline V gene, CDR1 is MGHRA and CDR2 is YSYEKL. The CDR3 consists of 15 residues. CDR3 bases: TGCGCCAGCAGCCAAGATCAGGGGAGCACAGATACGCAGTATTTT. Translated: CASSQDQGSTDTQYF.

This chain uses TRBV5-1 with TRBJ2-2, with D possibly being TRBD1 (5 bases). The length of the CDR3 is 15 residues. Germline V gene sequence: CDR1 SGHRS, CDR2 YFSETQ. Trimming removed 3 bases from V and 7 bases from J, with 16 bases in between. CDR3 coding DNA: TGCGCCAGCAGCTCGTCAGGGTCTCGGCTCGGGGAGCTGTTTTTT. This gives the protein CASSSSGSRLGELFF.

This clone was detected a few times. The rearrangement links TRBV5-6 to TRBJ2-1, with TRBD2 identical over 9 bases. CDR1 is SGHDT and CDR2 is YYEEEE in the germline V gene. The V segment lost 3 bases and the J segment 2 bases; nucleotides outside the gene matches: 9. The CDR3 is made up of 17 amino acids. The CDR3 DNA follows: TGTGCCAGCAGCTCAATCCTAGCGGGGAGTACCTACAATGAGCAGTTCTTC. Its translation is CASSSILAGSTYNEQFF.

This sequence joins TRBV10-2 and TRBJ2-7, with D possibly being TRBD2 (5 bases). The germline V gene encodes CDR1 WSHSY and CDR2 SAAADI. The CDR3 has 14 residues. Trimming stripped 4 bases from V and 1 base from J, with 11 bases between. CDR3 loop: CASSAREVSYEQYF. CDR3 nucleotides: TGCGCCAGCAGTGCGAGGGAAGTTTCCTACGAGCAGTACTTC.

Many counts were recorded for this clone. The chain is built from TRBV9 and TRBJ1-4, with 8 bases aligning to TRBD1. There are 15 residues in the CDR3. The germline CDR1 and CDR2 sequences are SGDLS and YYNGEE. Trimming took 3 bases from V and 5 from J; bases not matched to a gene: 6. Here the CDR3 reads CASSGRQGRNEKLFF. The CDR3 DNA reads TGTGCCAGCAGCGGCAGACAGGGGAGGAATGAAAAACTGTTTTTT.

This clone appeared once. The chain recombines TRBV12-3 or TRBV12-4 with TRBJ1-2; possibly TRBD1 for D (5 bases). Trimming pared 8 bases from V and 1 base from J, leaving 8 bases between. The CDR3 extends over 12 amino acids. In DNA form, the CDR3 reads TGTGCCAGCTCAAGGGGTAACTATGGCTACACCTTC. This gives the protein CASSRGNYGYTF.

This clone was detected once. CDR3 protein: CASRTDRYGEAFF. The CDR3 nucleotides are TGTGCCAGTAGAACGGACAGGTACGGTGAAGCTTTCTTT. The rearrangement uses TRBV19 and TRBJ1-1; 7 positions agree with TRBD1. The CDR3 consists of 13 residues. V shed 6 bases, J shed 7 bases, and the junction held 8 bases outside the gene matches. Germline CDR1 and CDR2: LNHDA and SQIVND (reference sequence).

The rearrangement links TRBV5-6 to TRBJ2-7, with 9 bases matching TRBD1. V lost 2 bases and J lost 4; bases outside the gene matches: 7. Germline V gives CDR1 SGHDT, CDR2 YYEEEE. The CDR3 sequence is 15 residues long. The CDR3 nucleotides are TGTGCCAGCAGCTTTTGGGACAGGGCGCCATACGAGCAGTACGTC. Encoded protein: CASSFWDRAPYEQYV.

V is TRBV4-1 and J is TRBJ1-1, with D perhaps TRBD1 (6 bases). The germline V gene encodes CDR1 MGHRA and CDR2 YSYEKL. The CDR3 is made up of 16 amino acids. Deletions cut 1 base from V and 0 bases from J, with 12 bases between. The CDR3 region has the DNA TGCGCCAGCAGCCAAGGACCCGGGACATTGAACACTGAAGCTTTCTTT. This sequence encodes CASSQGPGTLNTEAFF.

The chain has TRBV3-1 (or the pseudogene TRBV3-2) and TRBJ1-2; D is possibly TRBD1 (6 bases). V lost 1 base, J lost 8 bases, and 17 bases lay in between. This CDR3 is built from 15 residues. Germline V gene sequence: CDR1 LGHDT, CDR2 YNNKEL (reference sequence). CDR3 in DNA: TGTGCCAGCAGCCAAGTGTTTACAGGCCAGGGGGGCTACACCTTC. It specifies CASSQVFTGQGGYTF.

The chain is built from TRBV7-3 and TRBJ2-3, with 10 bases fitting TRBD2. The CDR3 has 16 amino acids. CDR1 is SGHTA, CDR2 FQGTGA, per germline. Trimming at V came to 0 bases and at J to 2 bases, leaving 2 bases not matched to a gene. CDR3 in amino acids: CASSLTTSGFTDTQYF. CDR3 in DNA: TGTGCCAGCAGCTTAACGACTAGCGGGTTCACAGATACGCAGTATTTT. Full variable domain (missing parts from reference TRBV7-3 and TRBJ2-3): GAGVSQTPSNKVTEKGKYVELRCDPISGHTALYWYRQSLGQGPEFLIYFQGTGAADDSGLPNDRFFAVRPEGSVSTLKIQRTERGDSAVYLCASSLTTSGFTDTQYFGPGTRLTVL.

The chain couples TRBV30 to TRBJ2-7; 11 bases are a match to TRBD1. J was trimmed by 2 bases and V by 1 base; bases with no gene match: 1. In germline, CDR1 is GTSNPN, CDR2 SVGIG (reference sequence). The CDR3 runs to 14 residues. The CDR3 nucleotides read TGTGCCTGGAGTGGGGGACAGGGGGCCTACGAGCAGTACTTC. Translation gives CAWSGGQGAYEQYF. Based on the CDR3 plus reference TRBV30 and TRBJ2-7, the full variable domain is SQTIHQWPATLVQPVGSPLSLECTVEGTSNPNLYWYRQAAGRGLQLLFYSVGIGQISSEVPQNLSASRPQDRQFILSSKKLLLSDSGFYLCAWSGGQGAYEQYFGPGTRLTVT.

The genes are TRBV5-6 and TRBJ1-5, with 7 bases that match TRBD1. The CDR3 is made up of 18 amino acids. V shed 0 bases and J 4 bases; nucleotides not matched to a gene: 13. Germline CDR1 and CDR2: SGHDT and YYEEEE. The CDR3 DNA reads as TGTGCCAGCAGCTTGGGGGGGACAGCTACCATACTAAATCAGCCCCAGCATTTT. Encoded protein: CASSLGGTATILNQPQHF.

This chain joins TRBV30 and TRBJ2-3; tentative D call: TRBD1 (5 bases). Trimming removed 1 base at V and 3 bases at J, with 8 bases between. The CDR3 covers 13 residues. From germline, CDR1 is GTSNPN and CDR2 SVGIG (reference sequence). The DNA for the CDR3 is TGTGCCTGGAGTGGACAGAGTACAGATACGCAGTATTTT. It yields the protein CAWSGQSTDTQYF.

This clone was counted only a few times. The chain employs TRBV29-1 and TRBJ2-2; D might be TRBD2 (6 bases). Germline loops: CDR1 SQVTM, CDR2 ANQGSEA. The CDR3 spans 14 residues. Trimming removed 0 bases from V and 8 bases from J, with 13 bases in between. Here the CDR3 reads CSVEDGGAWGELFF. CDR3 DNA: TGCAGCGTTGAAGATGGAGGGGCTTGGGGGGAGCTGTTTTTT.

The chain joins TRBV11-3 to TRBJ2-7; TRBD1 agrees at 8 bases. CDR1 SGHNT and CDR2 YENEEA come from the germline V gene. This CDR3 is 17 amino acids long. V shed 9 bases, J shed 0 bases, and the junction held 16 bases outside the gene matches. This CDR3 is CARGEPPPGGRSYEQYV. The DNA for the CDR3 is TGTGCCAGAGGGGAACCGCCTCCAGGGGGCCGCTCCTACGAGCAGTACGTC.

This chain joins TRBV6-1 and TRBJ1-4, with TRBD1 as a possible D gene (6 bases). CDR3 length: 16 residues. Germline V gives CDR1 MNHNS, CDR2 SASEGT. With 0 bases removed from V and 4 bases from J, the gap between germline ends came to 12 bases. The chain's CDR3 is CASSEAGGRVNEKLFF. Written as DNA, the CDR3 is TGTGCCAGCAGTGAAGCGGGGGGGCGGGTTAATGAAAAACTGTTTTTT.

V usage is TRBV4-1 and J usage is TRBJ2-3, with 9 bases that match TRBD1. The CDR3 consists of 14 residues. Germline V gene lookup returns CDR1 MGHRA and CDR2 YSYEKL. The V and J ends lost 4 bases and 4 bases, in that order; junction bases with no gene match: 3. The CDR3 coding sequence is TGCGCCAGCAGCCGGACAGGGGCAGCAGATACGCAGTATTTT. It encodes CASSRTGAADTQYF.

The chain recombines TRBV19 with TRBJ2-7; D possibly corresponds to TRBD2 (6 bases). V lost 4 bases, J lost 0 bases, and 10 bases lay in between. The CDR3 loop spans 14 amino acids. The germline CDR1 and CDR2 sequences are LNHDA and SQIVND (reference sequence). The CDR3 DNA sequence: TGTGCCAGTAGTAGGGACGGGAGCTCCTACGAGCAGTACGTC. Translating gives CASSRDGSSYEQYV.

The J gene is TRBJ1-5, the V gene TRBV15; 7 bases are shared with TRBD1. The CDR3 spans 17 residues. Germline trimming cut 0 bases from V and 3 bases from J; bases unmatched to any gene: 8. Germline assignment: CDR1 LNHNV and CDR2 YYDKDF (reference sequence). The CDR3 DNA reads TGTGCCACCAGCAGAGATCTGACAGGGCTACACAATCAGCCCCAGCATTTT. Translating it yields CATSRDLTGLHNQPQHF. Together with reference TRBV15 and TRBJ1-5, the CDR3 gives the full variable domain: DAMVIQNPRYQVTQFGKPVTLSCSQTLNHNVMYWYQQKSSQAPKLLFHYYDKDFNNEADTPDNFQSRRPNTSFCFLDIRSPGLGDTAMYLCATSRDLTGLHNQPQHFGDGTRLSIL.

The chain is built from TRBV29-1 and TRBJ1-1; D is perhaps TRBD1 (5 bases). Germline loops: CDR1 SQVTM, CDR2 ANQGSEA. V shed 6 bases and J shed 0 bases, with 11 bases lying between them. The CDR3 is 13 residues long. The CDR3 nucleotides read TGCAGCGTACCGGGACTCATGAACACTGAAGCTTTCTTT. Its protein product is CSVPGLMNTEAFF.

V and J are TRBV28 and TRBJ2-1, with 8 bases lining up with TRBD1. The germline V gene has CDR1 MDHEN and CDR2 SYDVKM. J gave up 6 bases and V 4 bases, and 8 bases lay outside the gene matches. This CDR3 is 15 amino acids long. In DNA form, the CDR3 reads TGTGCCAGCAGTTCCCCCAGGGGGCTCGGCAATGAGCAGTTCTTC. It yields the protein CASSSPRGLGNEQFF.